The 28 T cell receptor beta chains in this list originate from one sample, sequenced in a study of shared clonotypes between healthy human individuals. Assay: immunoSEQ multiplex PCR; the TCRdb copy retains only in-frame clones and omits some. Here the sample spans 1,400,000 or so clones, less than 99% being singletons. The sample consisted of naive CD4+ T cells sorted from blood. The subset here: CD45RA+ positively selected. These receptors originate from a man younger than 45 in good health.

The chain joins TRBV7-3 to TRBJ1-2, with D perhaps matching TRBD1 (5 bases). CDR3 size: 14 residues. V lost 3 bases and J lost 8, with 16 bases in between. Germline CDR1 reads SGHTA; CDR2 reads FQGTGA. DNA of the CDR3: TGTGCCAGCAGCTTTTTTGGGGGTTCGGGAGGCTACACCTTC. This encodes CASSFFGGSGGYTF.

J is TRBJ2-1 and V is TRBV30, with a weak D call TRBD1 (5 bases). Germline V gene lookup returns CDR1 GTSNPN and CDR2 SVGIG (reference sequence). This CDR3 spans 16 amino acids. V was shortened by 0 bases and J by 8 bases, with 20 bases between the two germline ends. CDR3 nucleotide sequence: TGTGCCTGGAGTGTAAGGGGCAGGGTCCTTCTATATGAGCAGTTCTTC. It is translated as CAWSVRGRVLLYEQFF.

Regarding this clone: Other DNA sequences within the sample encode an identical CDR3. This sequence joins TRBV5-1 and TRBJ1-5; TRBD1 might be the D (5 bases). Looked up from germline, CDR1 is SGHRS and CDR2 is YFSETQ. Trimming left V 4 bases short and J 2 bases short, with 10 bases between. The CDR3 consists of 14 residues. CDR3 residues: CASSPGGGNQPQHF. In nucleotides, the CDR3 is TGCGCCAGCAGCCCCGGGGGTGGCAATCAGCCCCAGCATTTT.

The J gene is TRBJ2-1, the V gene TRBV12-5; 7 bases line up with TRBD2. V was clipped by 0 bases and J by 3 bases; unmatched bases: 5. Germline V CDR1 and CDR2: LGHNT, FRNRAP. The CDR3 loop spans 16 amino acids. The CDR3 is CASGLVRLAVYNEQFF. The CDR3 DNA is TGTGCTAGTGGTTTGGTACGGCTAGCGGTCTACAATGAGCAGTTCTTC.

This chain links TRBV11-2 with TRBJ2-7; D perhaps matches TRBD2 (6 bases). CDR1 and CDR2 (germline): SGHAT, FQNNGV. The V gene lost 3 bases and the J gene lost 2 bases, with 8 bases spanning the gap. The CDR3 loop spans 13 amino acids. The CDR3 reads CASSFPGAYEQYF. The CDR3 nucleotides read TGTGCCAGCAGCTTCCCGGGGGCCTACGAGCAGTACTTC. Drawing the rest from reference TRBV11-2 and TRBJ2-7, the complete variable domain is EAGVAQSPRYKIIEKRQSVAFWCNPISGHATLYWYQQILGQGPKLLIQFQNNGVVDDSQLPKDRFSAERLKGVDSTLKIQPAKLEDSAVYLCASSFPGAYEQYFGPGTRLTVT.

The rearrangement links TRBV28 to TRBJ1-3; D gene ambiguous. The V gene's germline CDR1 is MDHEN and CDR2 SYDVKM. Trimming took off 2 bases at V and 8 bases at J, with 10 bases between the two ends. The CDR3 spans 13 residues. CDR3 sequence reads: CASSLAPEHTIYF. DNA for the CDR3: TGTGCCAGCAGTTTAGCCCCCGAGCACACCATATATTTT.

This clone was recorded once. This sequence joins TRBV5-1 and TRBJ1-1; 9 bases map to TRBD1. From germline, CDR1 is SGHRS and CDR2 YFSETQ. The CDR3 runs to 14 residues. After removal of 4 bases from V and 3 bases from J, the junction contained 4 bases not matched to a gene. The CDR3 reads CASSTGQGYTEAFF. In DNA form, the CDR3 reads TGCGCCAGCAGCACGGGACAGGGCTACACTGAAGCTTTCTTT.

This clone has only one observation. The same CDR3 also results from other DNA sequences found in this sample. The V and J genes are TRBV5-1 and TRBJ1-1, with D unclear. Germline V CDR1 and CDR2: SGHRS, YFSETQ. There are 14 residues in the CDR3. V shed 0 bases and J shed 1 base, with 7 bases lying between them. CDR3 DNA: TGCGCCAGCAGCTTGGATCGGCAGAACACTGAAGCTTTCTTT. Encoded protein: CASSLDRQNTEAFF.

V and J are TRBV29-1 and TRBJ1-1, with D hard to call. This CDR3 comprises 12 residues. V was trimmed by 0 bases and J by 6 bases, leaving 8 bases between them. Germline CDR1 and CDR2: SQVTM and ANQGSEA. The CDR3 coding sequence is TGCAGCGTTGAAGATCGCACTTCTGAAGCTTTCTTT. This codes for CSVEDRTSEAFF.

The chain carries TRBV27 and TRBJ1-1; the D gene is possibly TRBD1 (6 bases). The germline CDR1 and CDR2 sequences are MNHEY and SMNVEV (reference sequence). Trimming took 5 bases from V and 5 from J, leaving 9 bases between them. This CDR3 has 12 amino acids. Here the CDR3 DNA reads TGTGCCAGCAGTAACAGGGTAACTGAAGCTTTCTTT. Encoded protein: CASSNRVTEAFF.

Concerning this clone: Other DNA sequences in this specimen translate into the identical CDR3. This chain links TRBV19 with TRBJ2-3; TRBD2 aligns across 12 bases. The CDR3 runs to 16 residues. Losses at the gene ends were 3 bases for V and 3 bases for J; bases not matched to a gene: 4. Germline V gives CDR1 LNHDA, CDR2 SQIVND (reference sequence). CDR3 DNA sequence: TGTGCCAGTAGTATCCCGACTAGCGGGAGTACAGATACGCAGTATTTT. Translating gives CASSIPTSGSTDTQYF.

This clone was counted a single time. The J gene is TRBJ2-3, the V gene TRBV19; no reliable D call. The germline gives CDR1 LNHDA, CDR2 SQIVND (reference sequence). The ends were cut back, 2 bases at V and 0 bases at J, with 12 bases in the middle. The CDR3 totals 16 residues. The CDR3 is CASSIFTTASTDTQYF. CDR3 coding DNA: TGTGCCAGTAGTATATTTACGACCGCTAGCACAGATACGCAGTATTTT.

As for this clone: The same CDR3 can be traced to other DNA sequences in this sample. CDR3 coding DNA: TGTGCCAGCAGCGTAGCACAGAACTATGGCTACACCTTC. This translates into CASSVAQNYGYTF. V gene TRBV9 combines with J gene TRBJ1-2; D gene unclear. The germline V gene encodes CDR1 SGDLS and CDR2 YYNGEE. Trimming cost V 0 bases and J 2 bases, with 5 bases left between them. The CDR3 is 13 amino acids.

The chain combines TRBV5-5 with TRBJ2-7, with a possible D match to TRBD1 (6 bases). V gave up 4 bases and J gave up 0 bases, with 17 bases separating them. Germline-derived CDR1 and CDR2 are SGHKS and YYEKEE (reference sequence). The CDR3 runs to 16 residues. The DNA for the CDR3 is TGTGCCAGCAGCCCCACAGGGTTACTTGTCTCCTACGAGCAGTACTTC. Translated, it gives CASSPTGLLVSYEQYF.

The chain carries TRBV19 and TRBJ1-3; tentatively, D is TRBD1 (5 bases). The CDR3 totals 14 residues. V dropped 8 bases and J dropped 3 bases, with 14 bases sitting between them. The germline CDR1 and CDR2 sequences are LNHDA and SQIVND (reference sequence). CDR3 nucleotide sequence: TGTGCCAGTTGGGCGGCAGGGCATGGAAACACCATATATTTT. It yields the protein CASWAAGHGNTIYF.

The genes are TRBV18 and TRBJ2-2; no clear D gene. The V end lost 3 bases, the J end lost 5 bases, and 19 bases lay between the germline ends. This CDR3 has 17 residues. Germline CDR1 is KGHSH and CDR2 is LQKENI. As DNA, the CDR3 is TGTGCCAGCTCACCCGCATTGACCTGGGGATCAACCGGGGAGCTGTTTTTT. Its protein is CASSPALTWGSTGELFF.

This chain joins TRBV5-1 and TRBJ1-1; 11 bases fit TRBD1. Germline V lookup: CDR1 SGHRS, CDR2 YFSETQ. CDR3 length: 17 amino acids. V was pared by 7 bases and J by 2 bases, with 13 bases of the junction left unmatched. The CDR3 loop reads CASSNLGTGGSNTEAFF. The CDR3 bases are TGCGCCAGCTCGAATCTCGGGACAGGGGGTTCCAACACTGAAGCTTTCTTT.

CDR3 region: CASSPYEQYF. The CDR3 bases are TGTGCCAGCTCACCCTACGAGCAGTACTTC. The chain combines TRBV18 with TRBJ2-7; D gene unclear. This CDR3 has 10 residues. V was trimmed by 3 bases and J by 3 bases, leaving 0 bases between them. Germline V lookup: CDR1 KGHSH, CDR2 LQKENI.

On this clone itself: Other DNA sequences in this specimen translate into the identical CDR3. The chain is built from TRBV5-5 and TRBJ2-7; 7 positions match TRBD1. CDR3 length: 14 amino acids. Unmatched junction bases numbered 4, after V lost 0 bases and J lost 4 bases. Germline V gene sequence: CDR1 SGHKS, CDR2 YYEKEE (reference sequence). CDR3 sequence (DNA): TGTGCCAGCAGCTTGGGACAGGGAGCTTACGAGCAGTACTTC. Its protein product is CASSLGQGAYEQYF.

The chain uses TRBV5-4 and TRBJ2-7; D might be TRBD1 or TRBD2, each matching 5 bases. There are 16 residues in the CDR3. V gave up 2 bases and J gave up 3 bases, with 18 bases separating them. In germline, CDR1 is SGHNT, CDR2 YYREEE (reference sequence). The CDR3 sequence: CASSFPGGGSVYEQYF. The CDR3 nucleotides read TGTGCCAGCAGCTTCCCTGGGGGTGGGAGCGTCTACGAGCAGTACTTC.

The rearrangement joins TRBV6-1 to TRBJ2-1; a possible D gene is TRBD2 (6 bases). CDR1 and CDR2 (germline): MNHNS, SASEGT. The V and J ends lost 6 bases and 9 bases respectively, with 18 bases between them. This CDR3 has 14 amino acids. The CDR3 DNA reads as TGTGCCAGCAGGCGGGACGACCTTCCGGGTGAGCAGTTCTTC. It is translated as CASRRDDLPGEQFF.

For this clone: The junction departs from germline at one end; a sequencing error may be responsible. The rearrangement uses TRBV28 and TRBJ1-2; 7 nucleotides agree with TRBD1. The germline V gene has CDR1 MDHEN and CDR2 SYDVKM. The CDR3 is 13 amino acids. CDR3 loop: CASKRGGVYDYTF. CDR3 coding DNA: TGTGCCAGTAAAAGAGGGGGCGTTTATGACTACACCTTC.

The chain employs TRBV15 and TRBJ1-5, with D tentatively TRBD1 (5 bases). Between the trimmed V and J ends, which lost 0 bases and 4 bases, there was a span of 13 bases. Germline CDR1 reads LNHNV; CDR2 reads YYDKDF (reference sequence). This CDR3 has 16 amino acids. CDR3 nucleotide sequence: TGTGCCACCAGCAGAGAAGGACACCTTGGTAATCAGCCCCAGCATTTT. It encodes CATSREGHLGNQPQHF.

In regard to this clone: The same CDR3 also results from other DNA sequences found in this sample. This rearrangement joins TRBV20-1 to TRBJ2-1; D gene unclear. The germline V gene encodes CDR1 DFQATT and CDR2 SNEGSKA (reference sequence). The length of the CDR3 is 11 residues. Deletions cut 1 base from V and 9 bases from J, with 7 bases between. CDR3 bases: TGCAGTGCTAGAGGGAGTGGTGAGCAGTTCTTC. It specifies CSARGSGEQFF.

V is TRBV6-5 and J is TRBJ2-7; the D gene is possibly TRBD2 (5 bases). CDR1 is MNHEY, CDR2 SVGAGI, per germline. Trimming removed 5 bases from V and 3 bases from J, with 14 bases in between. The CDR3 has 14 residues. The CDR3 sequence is CASSRAGLVYEQYF. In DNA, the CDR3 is TGTGCCAGCAGTCGTGCGGGCCTGGTCTACGAGCAGTACTTC.

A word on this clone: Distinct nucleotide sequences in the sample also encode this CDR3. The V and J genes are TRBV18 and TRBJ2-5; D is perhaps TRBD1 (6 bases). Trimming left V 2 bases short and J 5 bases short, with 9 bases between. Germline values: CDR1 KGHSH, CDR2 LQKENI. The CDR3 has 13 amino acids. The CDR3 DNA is TGTGCCAGCTCACCAAAGGGGGTGGAGACCCAGTACTTC. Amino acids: CASSPKGVETQYF.

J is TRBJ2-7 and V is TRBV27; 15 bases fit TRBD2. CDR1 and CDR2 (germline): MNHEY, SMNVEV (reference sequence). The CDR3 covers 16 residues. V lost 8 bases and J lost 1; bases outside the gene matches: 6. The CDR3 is CASGGTSGRTSYEQYF. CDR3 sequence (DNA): TGTGCCAGCGGGGGGACTAGCGGGAGGACTTCCTACGAGCAGTACTTC.

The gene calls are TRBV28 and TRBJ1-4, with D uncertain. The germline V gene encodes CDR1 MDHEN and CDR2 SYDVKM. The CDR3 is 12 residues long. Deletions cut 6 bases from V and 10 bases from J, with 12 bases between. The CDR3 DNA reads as TGTGCCAGCAGAAGTTCCAGCGGAAAACTGTTTTTT. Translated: CASRSSSGKLFF.